A selection of T cell receptor beta chains follows, all from one sample in a study of human T cells and chemical hapten exposure. Using its own MiXCR run on the RACE reads, TCRdb lists one record per CDR3 protein. The data show 50,000 or so distinct CDR3 sequences, about 11% seen once. The starting material was whole blood, obtained in connection with sensitization to the hapten diphenylcyclopropenone (DPC). The receptor set was obtained from a woman between 40 and 55 years old with alopecia areata. Some clones in this sample may be carry-over from other donors' samples. The conserved cysteine and the conserved F or W are not part of the CDR3 here. The order of the fields is J gene, V gene, CDR3 protein.

J: TRBJ2-2
V: TRBV11-2
CDR3: ASSLQGADTGELF

J: TRBJ2-6
V: TRBV3-1
CDR3: ASSQVPSGANVLT

J: TRBJ2-7
V: TRBV5-5
CDR3: ASSLDRVAEQY

J: TRBJ1-1
V: TRBV20-1
CDR3: SARATGGTEAF

J: TRBJ2-7
V: TRBV20-1
CDR3: SAIAGVGEQY

J: TRBJ2-2
V: TRBV7-6
CDR3: ASSGGTRTGELF

J: TRBJ2-3
V: TRBV4-3
CDR3: ASSSTGTGLSTDTQY

J: TRBJ2-1
V: TRBV5-1
CDR3: ATKSTPSGEQF

J: TRBJ2-7
V: TRBV9
CDR3: ASSVGERNSYEQY

J: TRBJ2-5
V: TRBV10-3
CDR3: AISESGGQGTQY

J: TRBJ2-5
V: TRBV7-6
CDR3: ASSLAGVEGETQY

J: TRBJ1-5
V: TRBV7-6
CDR3: ASSARNNQPQH

J: TRBJ2-1
V: TRBV11-2
CDR3: ASNGDGSYNEQF

J: TRBJ2-2
V: TRBV2
CDR3: ASRGQGAGELF

J: TRBJ2-3
V: TRBV29-1
CDR3: SGGQGRADTQY

J: TRBJ1-1
V: TRBV20-1
CDR3: SAEGEGTEAF

J: TRBJ2-7
V: TRBV28
CDR3: ASSPLAGGSYEQY

J: TRBJ2-7
V: TRBV29-1
CDR3: SVGPGMASSYEQY

J: TRBJ2-7
V: TRBV18
CDR3: ANSPSDREREQY

J: TRBJ2-7
V: TRBV29-1
CDR3: SVAQGAYEQY

J: TRBJ2-5
V: TRBV4-3
CDR3: ASSPLTSGGQGETQY

J: TRBJ1-5
V: TRBV5-6
CDR3: ASSLKGLDQPQH

J: TRBJ2-3
V: TRBV9
CDR3: ASSAGGISTDTQY

J: TRBJ2-3
V: TRBV2
CDR3: ASTGTGWGSNTDTQY

J: TRBJ1-1
V: TRBV9
CDR3: ASSVGQGVNTEAF

J: TRBJ2-6
V: TRBV11-2
CDR3: ASSLDGDSGANVLT

J: TRBJ2-7
V: TRBV20-1
CDR3: SARAPMNYEQY

J: TRBJ1-5
V: TRBV30
CDR3: AWSPDGNQPQH

J: TRBJ1-5
V: TRBV5-5
CDR3: ASSLSGKNQPQH

J: TRBJ2-6
V: TRBV19
CDR3: ASRPGYGANVLT

J: TRBJ1-2
V: TRBV10-1
CDR3: ASSETGMPPYGYT

J: TRBJ2-2
V: TRBV27
CDR3: ASSWDSNTGELF

J: TRBJ1-6
V: TRBV7-9
CDR3: ASSSRLTGTGERAYNSPLH

J: TRBJ1-3
V: TRBV18
CDR3: ASSPTESSGNTIY

J: TRBJ2-7
V: TRBV9
CDR3: ASSVDGTSYEQY

J: TRBJ1-1
V: TRBV7-6
CDR3: ASSGGNGPNTEAF

J: TRBJ2-1
V: TRBV3-1
CDR3: ASSQGGVISYNEQF

J: TRBJ1-1
V: TRBV29-1
CDR3: SVVPQKNTEAF

J: TRBJ2-1
V: TRBV9
CDR3: ASSPLAGSPNEQF

J: TRBJ1-1
V: TRBV29-1
CDR3: SVGVGAEAF

J: TRBJ2-2
V: TRBV7-8
CDR3: ASSLFPGEANTGELF

J: TRBJ2-5
V: TRBV6-6
CDR3: ASSFTSVETQY

J: TRBJ2-1
V: TRBV4-3
CDR3: ASSPESRDRGRNEQF

J: TRBJ1-1
V: TRBV7-9
CDR3: ASSYRNQNTEAF

J: TRBJ1-5
V: TRBV3-1
CDR3: ASSQGLNQPQH